Presented here are 18 T cell receptor beta chains from one specimen sequenced in a study of blood T cell repertoires in COVID-19. Clones were read by immunoSEQ multiplex PCR, and TCRdb kept only the in-frame ones, dropping some. The data contain 350,000 to 450,000 clones, roughly nine tenths of them singletons. The specimen sequenced was peripheral blood. These receptor sequences come from a man in his forties or fifties with acute or convalescent COVID-19.

V is TRBV27 and J is TRBJ2-7, with 7 bases identical to TRBD1. The germline CDR1 and CDR2 sequences are MNHEY and SMNVEV (reference sequence). V trimming: 7 bases; J trimming: 1 base; junction bases outside the gene matches: 10. The CDR3 contains 15 residues. The CDR3 DNA sequence: TGTGCCAGCAAAATACACAGGGGCCCTTCCTACGAGCAGTACTTC. Amino acid sequence: CASKIHRGPSYEQYF.

The rearrangement uses TRBV2 and TRBJ1-1, with 9 bases matching TRBD1. V was pared by 6 bases and J by 5 bases, with 7 bases of the junction left unmatched. Per the germline V gene, CDR1 is SNHLY and CDR2 is FYNNEI. The CDR3 spans 14 residues. The chain's CDR3 is CASRNRGLGTEAFF. CDR3 coding DNA: TGTGCCAGCAGGAACAGGGGGCTAGGGACTGAAGCTTTCTTT.

The table lists this clone with a count of one. This chain connects TRBV3-1 (or the pseudogene TRBV3-2) to TRBJ2-7; possibly TRBD2 for D (7 bases). The CDR3 contains 17 residues. The V gene lost 0 bases and the J gene lost 4 bases, with 19 bases spanning the gap. Looked up from germline, CDR1 is LGHDT and CDR2 is YNNKEL (reference sequence). The CDR3 spells CASSQDQARGGAYEQYF. The CDR3 nucleotides are TGTGCCAGCAGCCAAGATCAGGCTCGAGGGGGGGCTTACGAGCAGTACTTC.

This chain joins TRBV6-5 and TRBJ2-7; 9 bases line up with TRBD2. The germline gives CDR1 MNHEY, CDR2 SVGAGI. The CDR3 is 15 amino acids. V lost 6 bases, J lost 4 bases, and 10 bases stayed unmatched. CDR3: CASSHPSGGLYEQYF. CDR3 sequence (DNA): TGTGCCAGCAGCCACCCCAGCGGGGGGTTGTACGAGCAGTACTTC.

The V and J genes are TRBV29-1 and TRBJ2-1; 8 bases are a match to TRBD2. The CDR3 has 13 residues. Germline loops: CDR1 SQVTM, CDR2 ANQGSEA. Trimming took 4 bases from V and 8 from J; bases not matched to a gene: 7. The CDR3 sequence is CSVVGGRGDEQFF. CDR3 DNA: TGCAGCGTTGTAGGAGGGCGGGGGGATGAGCAGTTCTTC.

The CDR3, as DNA: TGTGCCAGCAGTCGGCGGCTGGCTAGGGGTGAAGCTTTCTTT. This codes for CASSRRLARGEAFF. The V and J genes are TRBV28 and TRBJ1-1, with TRBD1 as a possible D gene (5 bases). Germline values: CDR1 MDHEN, CDR2 SYDVKM. The CDR3 consists of 14 residues. Trimming pared 5 bases from V and 7 bases from J, leaving 17 bases between.

The V gene is TRBV15, the J gene TRBJ1-3, with 8 positions matching TRBD1. The CDR3 is 15 amino acids. CDR1 and CDR2 (germline): LNHNV, YYDKDF (reference sequence). Trimming took 0 bases from V and 3 from J; bases not matched to a gene: 1. The CDR3 region is CATSREGQDGNTIYF. The DNA of the CDR3 is TGTGCCACCAGCAGAGAGGGACAGGATGGAAACACCATATATTTT.

CDR3 DNA sequence: TGTGCCAGCAACCGACTAGCGGGGGTCACCGGGGAGCTGTTTTTT. Protein: CASNRLAGVTGELFF. The chain recombines TRBV2 with TRBJ2-2, with 12 nucleotides matching TRBD2. The CDR3 has 15 residues. V trimming: 7 bases; J trimming: 4 bases; junction bases outside the gene matches: 4. Germline assignment: CDR1 SNHLY and CDR2 FYNNEI. Supplemented by reference TRBV2 and TRBJ2-2, the full variable domain reads EPEVTQTPSHQVTQMGQEVILRCVPISNHLYFYWYRQILGQKVEFLVSFYNNEISEKSEIFDDQFSVERPDGSNFTLKIRSTKLEDSAMYFCASNRLAGVTGELFFGEGSRLTVL.

J is TRBJ2-7 and V is TRBV6-6; 16 bases are a match to TRBD2. The length of the CDR3 is 17 residues. Per the germline V gene, CDR1 is MNHNY and CDR2 is SVGAGI (reference sequence). V lost 5 bases and J lost 4; bases outside the gene matches: 8. The CDR3: CASSRGLAGGLRYEQYF. The CDR3 nucleotides read TGTGCCAGCAGTCGGGGACTAGCGGGGGGGCTCCGGTACGAGCAGTACTTC.

This clone was recorded once. The germline gene is not matched at one end of the junction; a read error may be the cause. The CDR3 nucleotides read TGTGCTAGCAGCCCCGGGGGGTTGACTGAAGCTTTCTTT. Translated: CASSPGGLTEAFF. The chain links TRBV7-7 to TRBJ1-1; D perhaps matches TRBD1 (5 bases). Germline V gene lookup returns CDR1 SSHAT and CDR2 FNYEAQ (reference sequence). The CDR3 is 13 residues long. The full variable domain, its missing parts supplied by reference TRBV7-7 and TRBJ1-1, is GAGVSQSPRYKVTKRGQDVTLRCDPISSHATLYWYQQALGQGPEFLTYFNYEAQPDKSGLPSDRFSAERPEGSISTLTIQRTEQRDSAMYRCASSPGGLTEAFFGQGTRLTVV.

The CDR3 coding sequence is TGTGCCAGCAGCGTAGAACCCAGGGCCTACGAGCAGTACTTC. Its protein product is CASSVEPRAYEQYF. The chain recombines TRBV9 with TRBJ2-7, with a weak D call TRBD1 (5 bases). Germline loops: CDR1 SGDLS, CDR2 YYNGEE. The CDR3 sequence is 14 residues long. The ends were cut back, 0 bases at V and 2 bases at J, with 9 bases in the middle.

The genes are TRBV28 and TRBJ1-1, with D perhaps TRBD1 (5 bases). With 5 bases removed from V and 5 bases from J, the gap between germline ends came to 18 bases. Germline V gene lookup returns CDR1 MDHEN and CDR2 SYDVKM. CDR3 length equals 15 residues. Written as DNA, the CDR3 is TGTGCCAGCAGTAAGGAAGGGGTTGACAATACTGAAGCTTTCTTT. It translates to CASSKEGVDNTEAFF.

This rearrangement joins TRBV3-1 (or the pseudogene TRBV3-2) to TRBJ2-1; TRBD2 agrees at 7 bases. Trimming at V came to 3 bases and at J to 5 bases, leaving 4 bases not matched to a gene. Germline CDR1 reads LGHDT; CDR2 reads YNNKEL (reference sequence). CDR3 length: 14 amino acids. CDR3 DNA sequence: TGTGCCAGCAGCCAGCGGGAGAGCAACAATGAGCAGTTCTTC. Translating gives CASSQRESNNEQFF.

V gene TRBV28 combines with J gene TRBJ2-3, with TRBD1 matching over 9 bases. This CDR3 has 15 amino acids. V gave up 6 bases and J gave up 3 bases; unmatched junction bases: 7. The V gene's germline CDR1 is MDHEN and CDR2 SYDVKM. CDR3: CASSPPGQGTDTQYF. DNA of the CDR3: TGTGCCAGCAGCCCTCCGGGACAGGGAACAGATACGCAGTATTTT.

V gene TRBV28 combines with J gene TRBJ2-7; D possibly corresponds to TRBD2 (6 bases). Germline CDR1 is MDHEN and CDR2 is SYDVKM. This CDR3 is 14 amino acids long. V was cut by 2 bases and J by 4 bases, with 12 bases left in between. CDR3 DNA: TGTGCCAGCAGTTTAGTTGGGGAGGATTACGAGCAGTACTTC. Protein sequence: CASSLVGEDYEQYF.

V gene TRBV4-3 combines with J gene TRBJ1-2, with D tentatively TRBD1 (6 bases). Trimming left V 0 bases short and J 6 bases short, with 8 bases between. The CDR3 is 13 amino acids. From germline, CDR1 is LGHNA and CDR2 YSLEER. The CDR3 loop is CASSQDAGDGYTF. The CDR3 DNA sequence: TGCGCCAGCAGCCAAGATGCAGGGGATGGCTACACCTTC.

The chain employs TRBV28 and TRBJ1-4; a weak D match, TRBD1 (5 bases). Trimming removed 6 bases from V and 6 bases from J, with 14 bases in between. From germline, CDR1 is MDHEN and CDR2 SYDVKM. This CDR3 is built from 14 residues. The CDR3, as DNA: TGTGCCAGCAGACTATCGGGGGGGGATGAAAAACTGTTTTTT. It specifies CASRLSGGDEKLFF.

The V gene is TRBV6-5, the J gene TRBJ2-3; possibly TRBD2 for D (5 bases). The CDR3 extends over 15 amino acids. V lost 6 bases and J lost 2, with 15 bases in between. The germline V gene encodes CDR1 MNHEY and CDR2 SVGAGI. CDR3 loop: CASRSGGAYTDTQYF. The DNA of the CDR3 is TGTGCCAGCAGGAGCGGAGGAGCTTACACAGATACGCAGTATTTT.